This passage covers 20 T cell receptor beta chains from one sample sequenced in a study of blood T cells in healthy people across ages. Together with a sample-barcoded 5' primer, a J-beta primer mix was included in a second PCR lasting about 7 to 12 cycles. MiXCR, run by TCRdb on the 5' RACE reads, gives a single entry per CDR3 protein. The sample has fewer than 2 million distinct CDR3 sequences; about 39% are singletons. The sample taken for sequencing was blood. These receptors were collected from a human donor in good health.

Comments on this clonotype: The missing conserved phenylalanine or tryptophan at the end of this CDR3 makes a read error likely. CDR3 nucleotides: TGTGCCAGCAGCTTAGCCAGGGGCGCTCGGGAGACCCAGTACTGC. It yields the protein CASSLARGARETQYC. The J gene is TRBJ2-5, the V gene TRBV11-2; D is possibly TRBD1 (6 bases). Looked up from germline, CDR1 is SGHAT and CDR2 is FQNNGV. V was trimmed by 1 base and J by 5 bases, leaving 14 bases between them. The CDR3 consists of 15 residues.

This clonotype was seen a few times. This sequence joins TRBV15 and TRBJ2-5; D tentatively reads TRBD1 or TRBD2 (5 bases each). This CDR3 has 14 residues. Trimming left V 6 bases short and J 0 bases short, with 11 bases between. Per germline, CDR1 LNHNV and CDR2 YYDKDF (reference sequence). CDR3 sequence: CATRGEGHQETQYF. CDR3 DNA: TGTGCCACCAGGGGGGAAGGGCACCAAGAGACCCAGTACTTC.

The J gene is TRBJ2-5, the V gene TRBV20-1, with 9 positions matching TRBD1. The CDR3 extends over 15 amino acids. Trimming took 5 bases from V and 3 from J; bases not matched to a gene: 10. CDR1 DFQATT and CDR2 SNEGSKA come from the germline V gene (reference sequence). For the CDR3, the DNA is TGCAGTGCTCAGGTGGGGGACAGGGACGAAGAGACCCAGTACTTC. This codes for CSAQVGDRDEETQYF.

This sequence joins TRBV12-3 or TRBV12-4 and TRBJ2-1, with a possible D match to TRBD2 (6 bases). The CDR3 runs to 16 residues. Deletions cut 1 base from V and 10 bases from J, with 20 bases between. The CDR3 reads CASSLGGGVGIDEQFF. CDR3 sequence (DNA): TGTGCCAGCAGTTTAGGAGGAGGGGTGGGAATAGACGAGCAGTTCTTC.

This chain uses TRBV20-1 with TRBJ2-5, with 7 positions matching TRBD1. This CDR3 region has 14 residues. V lost 6 bases and J lost 1; bases outside the gene matches: 8. The germline V gene has CDR1 DFQATT and CDR2 SNEGSKA (reference sequence). CDR3 region: CSAPDRHGQETQYF. The CDR3 region has the DNA TGCAGTGCACCGGACAGGCATGGCCAAGAGACCCAGTACTTC.

The genes are TRBV20-1 and TRBJ2-7, with 9 bases that match TRBD1. The CDR3 is 14 amino acids. CDR1 is DFQATT and CDR2 is SNEGSKA in the germline V gene (reference sequence). V lost 3 bases and J lost 4; bases outside the gene matches: 7. The CDR3 bases are TGCAGTGCTAGCGATAACAGGGGGCGGTACGAGCAGTACTTC. This translates into CSASDNRGRYEQYF.

The gene calls are TRBV29-1 and TRBJ1-2; TRBD1 matches 7 bases. The CDR3 runs 12 residues. The germline CDR1 and CDR2 sequences are SQVTM and ANQGSEA. J gave up 8 bases and V 3 bases, and 6 bases lay outside the gene matches. As DNA, the CDR3 is TGCAGCGTTGATACAGGGGAAGAAGGCTACACCTTC. Translation gives CSVDTGEEGYTF.

This clonotype was picked up a small number of times. One end of the junction is discordant with germline, which a read error may explain. The chain carries TRBV4-2 and TRBJ1-5; possible D gene TRBD1, 5 bases. The CDR3 covers 16 residues. Germline lookup yields CDR1 LGHNA and CDR2 YNFKEQ. This CDR3 reads CASSQEPGYSNQPQHF. Here the CDR3 DNA reads TGTGCCAGCAGCCAAGAGCCAGGGTATAGCAATCAGCCTCAGCATTTT.

In this sample, this clonotype turned up a few times. The CDR3 region has the DNA TGTGCCACCAGCAGCTTATTGGACTCACCTGGGAGAACCCAGTACTTC. Residues: CATSSLLDSPGRTQYF. The rearrangement links TRBV15 to TRBJ2-5; possible D gene TRBD2, 5 bases. This CDR3 comprises 16 residues. The V gene's germline CDR1 is LNHNV and CDR2 YYDKDF (reference sequence). Trimming removed 3 bases from V and 8 bases from J, with 22 bases in between.

This chain connects TRBV12-3 or TRBV12-4 to TRBJ2-1, with TRBD1 as a possible D gene (6 bases). The CDR3 has 17 amino acids. Between the trimmed V and J ends, which lost 5 bases and 1 base, there was a span of 18 bases. As DNA, the CDR3 is TGTGCCAGCAGTGTTTGTGCCGGGACAACTTCCTACAATGAGCAGTTCTTC. Encoded protein: CASSVCAGTTSYNEQFF.

Worth noting for this clonotype: The junction departs from germline at one end; a sequencing error may be responsible. The chain couples TRBV6-5 to TRBJ1-1; the D gene is possibly TRBD1 (6 bases). This CDR3 has 14 amino acids. Per germline, CDR1 MNHEY and CDR2 SVGAGI. CDR3 in DNA: TGTGCGGTACAGGGTTTTGGGGCGAACACTGGAGCTTTCTTT. It encodes CAVQGFGANTGAFF.

This clonotype appeared a few times. The chain's CDR3 is CASRPRPGQGSYEQYF. The CDR3, as DNA: TGTGCCAGCAGGCCCCGTCCGGGACAGGGGAGTTACGAGCAGTACTTC. V and J are TRBV6-5 and TRBJ2-7; 10 bases are shared with TRBD1. CDR3 length: 16 residues. Germline lookup yields CDR1 MNHEY and CDR2 SVGAGI. V was clipped by 6 bases and J by 4 bases; unmatched bases: 12.

The chain combines TRBV7-2 with TRBJ1-2; possibly TRBD1 for D (5 bases). V lost 0 bases and J 2 bases, leaving 7 bases between the germline ends. Germline V gene sequence: CDR1 SGHTA, CDR2 FQGNSA. This CDR3 comprises 14 residues. CDR3 nucleotide sequence: TGTGCCAGCAGCTTAGCCAGGGAAAACTATGGCTACACCTTC. Its translation is CASSLARENYGYTF.

The chain uses TRBV20-1 and TRBJ2-5; 15 bases are a match to TRBD2. CDR1 DFQATT and CDR2 SNEGSKA come from the germline V gene (reference sequence). The CDR3 totals 16 residues. CDR3 sequence (DNA): TGCGGCACATCAGGACTAGCGGGGGGGCAATGGAAGACCCAGTACTTC. This gives the protein CGTSGLAGGQWKTQYF.

This clonotype was counted many times. The V call is TRBV5-1, the J call TRBJ1-2, with D maybe TRBD1 (5 bases). Deletions cut 5 bases from V and 4 bases from J, with 12 bases between. This CDR3 is 13 amino acids long. CDR1 SGHRS and CDR2 YFSETQ come from the germline V gene. The CDR3 here is CASSAGQSYGYTF. The CDR3 DNA reads TGCGCCAGCAGTGCAGGGCAATCCTATGGCTACACCTTC. The complete variable domain, with remaining parts taken from reference TRBV5-1 and TRBJ1-2, reads KAGVTQTPRYLIKTRGQQVTLSCSPISGHRSVSWYQQTPGQGLQFLFEYFSETQRNKGNFPGRFSGRQFSNSRSEMNVSTLELGDSALYLCASSAGQSYGYTFGSGTRLTVV.

This clonotype has only a few counts. The rearrangement links TRBV6-1 to TRBJ2-6; no firm D call. The germline V gene encodes CDR1 MNHNS and CDR2 SASEGT. The CDR3 totals 14 residues. The V end was cut by 2 bases, the J end by 2 bases, with 4 bases between. The CDR3 DNA sequence: TGTGCCAGCAGTGAAATGACTGGGGCCAACGTCCTGACTTTC. Protein product: CASSEMTGANVLTF.

The chain uses TRBV4-2 and TRBJ2-7; 9 positions match TRBD2. The germline V gene encodes CDR1 LGHNA and CDR2 YNFKEQ. This CDR3 is built from 16 residues. The V segment lost 0 bases and the J segment 2 bases; nucleotides outside the gene matches: 5. This CDR3 reads CASSQEVAGVTYEQYF. Written as DNA, the CDR3 is TGTGCCAGCAGCCAAGAGGTAGCGGGGGTAACCTACGAGCAGTACTTC.

This clonotype has only a few counts. This sequence joins TRBV9 and TRBJ2-6; D is undetermined. The CDR3 contains 14 residues. V was trimmed by 0 bases and J by 4 bases, leaving 5 bases between them. Germline V gene data show CDR1 as SGDLS and CDR2 as YYNGEE. This CDR3 reads CASSVDGGANVLTF. The CDR3 DNA is TGTGCCAGCAGCGTAGACGGAGGGGCCAACGTCCTGACTTTC.

This clonotype has only a few counts. The junction and the germline gene differ at one end; a read error may be behind it. The V gene is TRBV19, the J gene TRBJ2-1; 10 nucleotides agree with TRBD2. From germline, CDR1 is LNHDA and CDR2 SQIVND (reference sequence). The CDR3 contains 17 residues. CDR3 sequence (DNA): TGTGCCAGTAGTTACAGGTGGTTAGCGGGGGGCTTAAATGGGCAGTTCTTC. It is translated as CASSYRWLAGGLNGQFF.

In the case of this clonotype: Sequence at one end of the junction differs from germline and may be a read error. J is TRBJ2-6 and V is TRBV20-1; a possible D gene is TRBD1 (5 bases). Germline CDR1 is DFQATT and CDR2 is SNEGSKA (reference sequence). The CDR3 has 14 residues. CDR3 coding DNA: TGCAGTGCTAGTCGGAGCTCTGGGGCCGACGTCCTGACTTTC. This sequence encodes CSASRSSGADVLTF.